A selection of T cell receptor beta chains follows, all from one sample in a study of tumor-infiltrating lymphocytes in primary liver carcinoma. TCRdb called the multiplex PCR reads again in MiXCR, with one record for every CDR3 protein. Here the sample spans under 150,000 distinct CDR3 sequences, under 70% being singletons. The sequenced material came from tumor-adjacent normal liver tissue. The receptors derive from a woman aged 60-70 years with primary liver carcinoma and hepatitis B virus infection. Each CDR3 is given with its conserved first and last residue. The order of the fields is V gene, D gene, clone size, J gene, CDR3 protein, CDR3 DNA. A D gene is named only where the DNA matches it firmly. Where a row states a size, it is once, few, many or the class of an expanded clone; other rows omit it.

TRBV29-1	NA	NA	TRBJ2-2	CSATGLLNTWELFF	TGCAGCGCAACAGGGCTTCTGAATACATGGGAGCTGTTTTTT
TRBV5-5	NA	NA	TRBJ2-3	CASSLGPSRRTRTDTQYF	TGTGCAAGCAGCTTGGGGCCTAGCAGGAGGACCCGCACAGATACGCAGTATTTT
TRBV13	NA	NA	TRBJ2-1	CPSSLGVERGNVQFF	TGTCCCAGCAGCTTAGGGGTAGAAAGGGGAAATGTGCAGTTCTTC
TRBV11-1	NA	NA	TRBJ2-1	CASSRTRTPYNERFF	TGTGCCAGCAGCAGAACAAGGACACCTTACAATGAGCGGTTCTTC
TRBV12-3/TRBV12-4	NA	NA	TRBJ2-1	CTSSLGGSRRAAVF	TGTACCAGCAGTTTAGGGGGGAGCAGGAGGGCCGCGGTCTTC
TRBV11-2	TRBD2	few	TRBJ2-1	CASSLGTSGREQFF	TGTGCAAGCAGCCTGGGGACTAGCGGGCGAGAGCAGTTCTTC
TRBV9	NA	many	TRBJ2-4	CASSPDGSKNIQYF	TGTGCCAGCAGCCCGGACGGTAGCAAAAACATTCAGTACTTC
TRBV4-1	NA	NA	TRBJ1-5	CASSQIGGKSNRPQHF	TGTGCCAGTAGCCAAATAGGGGGGAAGTCCAATCGGCCCCAGCATTTT
TRBV6-1	TRBD1	NA	TRBJ2-1	CAKSEQQGVSEQFF	TGTGCCAAGAGTGAGCAACAGGGGGTTTCTGAGCAGTTCTTC
TRBV11-2	NA	NA	TRBJ2-3	CSSSPCADTQYF	TGTTCCAGCAGCCCCTGTGCGGATACTCAGTATTTT
TRBV6-5	TRBD1	many	TRBJ2-5	CASSYDRGFAQYF	TGTGCCAGCAGTTACGACAGGGGTTTCGCCCAGTACTTC
TRBV12-3/TRBV12-4	TRBD1	NA	TRBJ1-2	CVSSRTGPGTF	TGTGTCAGCAGTAGGACAGGTCCAGGGACCTTC
TRBV11-2	TRBD2	NA	TRBJ2-5	CASSHSCGSGRETQHF	TGTGCCAGCAGCCACTCCTGTGGTAGCGGGAGAGAGACCCAGCACTTC
TRBV29-1	NA	few	TRBJ2-2	CSVGGRVGEDTGELFF	TGCAGCGTTGGGGGCAGGGTAGGGGAGGACACCGGGGAGCTGTTTTTT
TRBV10-3	NA	NA	TRBJ2-3	CVISERANIDTQYF	TGTGTCATTTCGGAGCGGGCGAACATAGATACGCAGTATTTT
TRBV5-1	TRBD2	NA	TRBJ2-1	CASILAVAGEAEQFF	TGCGCCAGCATCTTGGCGGTAGCGGGAGAGGCAGAGCAATTCTTC
TRBV28	NA	few	TRBJ2-6	CASIPFSGANVLTF	TGTGCCAGCATCCCATTCTCTGGGGCCAACGTCCTGACTTTC
TRBV2	NA	NA	TRBJ2-7	CASSDRISYEQYF	TGTGCCAGCAGTGATCGGATATCCTACGAGCAGTACTTC
TRBV11-3	NA	NA	TRBJ2-5	CASRDTQETQYF	TGTGCCAGCAGGGACACCCAAGAGACCCAGTACTTC
TRBV29-1	NA	NA	TRBJ1-1	CSASVTGLNTEASF	TGCAGCGCTAGTGTGACAGGCCTGAACACTGAAGCTTCCTTT
TRBV6-6	TRBD2	NA	TRBJ2-2	CASSNSLETSGRTGELFF	TGTGCCAGCAGCAACTCTCTTGAGACTAGCGGAAGGACCGGGGAGCTGTTTTTT
TRBV5-1	NA	few	TRBJ1-3	CASSVTAGSSSGNTIYF	TGCGCCAGCAGCGTCACAGCAGGGTCCTCCTCTGGAAACACCATATATTTT
TRBV5-1	NA	NA	TRBJ2-1	CARSSTGGSRYNEQFF	TGCGCCAGGAGCTCGACAGGCGGGAGTAGATACAATGAGCAGTTCTTC
TRBV2	NA	NA	TRBJ2-7	CASSEPGSEQYF	TGTGCCAGCAGTGAGCCAGGGAGCGAGCAGTACTTC
TRBV7-9	NA	many	TRBJ1-2	CASSFDRTVYGYTF	TGTGCCAGCAGCTTTGACCGGACAGTATATGGCTACACCTTC